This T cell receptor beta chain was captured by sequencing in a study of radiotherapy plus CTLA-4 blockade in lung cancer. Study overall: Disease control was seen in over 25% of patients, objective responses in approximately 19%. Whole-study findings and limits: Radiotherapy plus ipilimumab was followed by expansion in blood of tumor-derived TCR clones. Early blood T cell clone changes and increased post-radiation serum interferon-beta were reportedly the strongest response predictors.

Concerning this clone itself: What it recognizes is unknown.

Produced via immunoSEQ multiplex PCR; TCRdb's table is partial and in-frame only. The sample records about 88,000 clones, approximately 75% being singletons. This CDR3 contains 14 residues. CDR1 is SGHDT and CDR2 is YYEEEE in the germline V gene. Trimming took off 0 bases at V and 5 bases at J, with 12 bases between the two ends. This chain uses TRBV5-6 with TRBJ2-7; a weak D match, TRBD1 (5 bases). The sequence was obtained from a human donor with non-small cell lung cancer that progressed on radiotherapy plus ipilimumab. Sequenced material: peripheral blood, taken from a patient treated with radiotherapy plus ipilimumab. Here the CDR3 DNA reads TGTGCCAGCAGCTTGGGGGGCCGCCGCGACGAGCAGTACTTC. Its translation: CASSLGGRRDEQYF.